This TCR beta chain was obtained from a study of memory CD4+ T cells and cytomegalovirus serostatus. Original analysis: Out-of-frame sequences were removed, leaving about 2,300,000 distinct TCRbeta sequences. Generated by immunoSEQ multiplex PCR, the TCRdb table keeps only in-frame clones and is missing some. D and trimming were read from the DNA, whereas the V and J calls and clone size are those reported in that table. Among just under 60,000 clones, 81% were seen once, and the ten largest hold more than 1%. Comment on this clone: No antigen is known for it.

The sort gate was single viable CD3+CD4+CD8-CD45RO+ cells for memory CD4+ T cells. After thawing, CD4+ T cells were positively selected. The study's findings and limits: Each of approximately 63 CMV-associated TCRbeta sequences occurred in one to five individuals.

The source is an adult in good health and CMV-seronegative. The sample comprised memory CD4+ T cells from blood.

DNA for the CDR3: TGTGCCTGGAAGAAAGGGGGAAGGAATGAAAAACTGTTTTTT. Its protein product is CAWKKGGRNEKLFF. J is TRBJ1-4 and V is TRBV30, with TRBD1 as a possible D gene (6 bases). CDR3 length: 14 residues. Germline V gene data show CDR1 as GTSNPN and CDR2 as SVGIG (reference sequence). V dropped 4 bases and J dropped 5 bases, with 14 bases sitting between them.